This TCR beta chain was captured by sequencing in a study of blood T cell repertoires in COVID-19. Across the whole study: T cells, B-cell-depleted T cells, or PBMCs supplied cDNA or gDNA.

Study processing details: Reference gene primer amplification gave estimated nucleated cell counts. Measured with immunoSEQ multiplex PCR; TCRdb has only the in-frame clones, and not every one. V, J and clone size derive from that table, while D and trimming were established from the DNA sequence. This sample has 650,000 to 800,000 clones, with 85% to 90% found just once. CDR3 size: 13 residues. Germline V CDR1 and CDR2: GTSNPN, SVGIG (reference sequence). After removal of 2 bases from V and 8 bases from J, the junction contained 4 bases not matched to a gene. This TCR derives from a woman between 18 and 29 years old with acute or convalescent COVID-19. Sequencing was carried out using peripheral blood. This rearrangement joins TRBV30 to TRBJ2-4, with 9 bases aligning to TRBD1. For the CDR3, the DNA is TGTGCCTGGAGTCTCCGGGACAGGGACATTCAGTACTTC. Residues: CAWSLRDRDIQYF.